The rows below give T cell receptor beta chains drawn from one sample of a study of blood T cell repertoires in COVID-19. TCRdb's table, derived via immunoSEQ multiplex PCR, lists solely in-frame clones and lacks some. The data show approximately 230,000 clones, approximately 80% seen once. Sequenced sample: peripheral blood. Receptor source: an older man with acute or convalescent COVID-19. Each CDR3 is given with its conserved first and last residue. Fields, in order: J gene, D gene, clone size, V gene, CDR3 DNA, CDR3 protein. A D gene is named only where the DNA matches it firmly. Only part of the rows carry a size: once, few, many, or a class if the clone is expanded.

>TRBJ1-1|TRBD1|.|TRBV7-2
TGTGCCAGCAGCTTAGTAACAGGGGTGGACACTGAAGCTTTCTTT
CASSLVTGVDTEAFF
>TRBJ2-2|TRBD1|.|TRBV29-1
TGCAGCGCCACCGGGACAGCGCCCCAGAAAGACACCGGGGAGCTGTTTTTT
CSATGTAPQKDTGELFF
>TRBJ2-3|.|.|TRBV12-5
TGTGCTAGTGGTTTGGACGGACTTATCACAGATACGCAGTATTTT
CASGLDGLITDTQYF
>TRBJ1-2|TRBD1|.|TRBV7-3
TGTGCCAGCAGCTTGAGACAGGGTAGTAACTATGGCTACACCTTC
CASSLRQGSNYGYTF
>TRBJ2-3|.|few|TRBV7-2
TGTGCCAGCAGCTTAACCAGGATTTTCACAGATACGCAGTATTTT
CASSLTRIFTDTQYF
>TRBJ1-1|TRBD1|.|TRBV2
TGTGCCAGCGAACGGGGACAGGTGTCTTTCTTT
CASERGQVSFF
>TRBJ1-3|.|.|TRBV30
TGTGCCTGGAGTGTTTCTAGTGCCTACTCTGGAAACACCATATATTTT
CAWSVSSAYSGNTIYF
>TRBJ2-7|TRBD1|.|TRBV24-1
TGTGCCACCAGTGATCCCGGACAGGGGGGGGACGAGCAGTACTTC
CATSDPGQGGDEQYF
>TRBJ1-3|.|.|TRBV9
TGTGCCAGCAGCGTAGAGGGAGCTGGAAACACCATATATTTT
CASSVEGAGNTIYF
>TRBJ1-2|TRBD1|.|TRBV9
TGTGCCAGCAGCGTAAAACCGGGACAGGGGCCTCCGACGGGAGGCTACACCTTC
CASSVKPGQGPPTGGYTF
>TRBJ2-1|.|.|TRBV7-3
TGTGCCAGCAGCTTAACCCGTTACAATGAGCAGTTCTTC
CASSLTRYNEQFF
>TRBJ1-2|TRBD1|.|TRBV28
TGTGCCAGCAGTTTACCAGGGACAGGTGGTGGCTACACCTTC
CASSLPGTGGGYTF
>TRBJ2-3|TRBD1|.|TRBV24-1
TGTGCCACCAGCCGGACAGGCGCAGACGATTTAGATACGCAGTATTTT
CATSRTGADDLDTQYF
>TRBJ1-1|TRBD1|.|TRBV27
TGTGCCAGCCATCGGGACAGGGTTAACACTGAAGCTTTCTTT
CASHRDRVNTEAFF
>TRBJ1-5|TRBD1|.|TRBV4-1
TGCGCCAGCAGCCGCAGTGCGGACAGGAGTTTTTATAGCAATCAGCCCCAGCATTTT
CASSRSADRSFYSNQPQHF
>TRBJ2-1|.|.|TRBV7-9
TGTGCCAGCAGCTTAACGTCGGGGGATGAGCAGTTCTTC
CASSLTSGDEQFF
>TRBJ2-7|.|once|TRBV12-3/TRBV12-4
TGTGCCAGCAGTCTAACAGGACCCGAGCAGTACTTC
CASSLTGPEQYF
>TRBJ1-2|TRBD1|.|TRBV18
TGTGCCAGCTCACCACAGGGGACAGGGGGCGTCTATGGCTACACCTTC
CASSPQGTGGVYGYTF
>TRBJ1-2|TRBD1|.|TRBV7-6
TGTGCCAGCAGCTTAGCGCCCCGGGACAGGGGGCTCGGCGGCTACACCTTC
CASSLAPRDRGLGGYTF
>TRBJ2-1|.|.|TRBV24-1
TGTGCCACCAGTGACCCAGCGTTAGGGCAGTTCTTC
CATSDPALGQFF
>TRBJ2-5|.|.|TRBV21-1
TGTGCCAGCAGCGGCCGCGCGGAGGGGGAGACCCAGTACTTC
CASSGRAEGETQYF
>TRBJ2-1|TRBD2|.|TRBV6-1
TGTGCCAGCAGTGAAGCGGAGGGAGGGAATGAGCAGTTCTTC
CASSEAEGGNEQFF
>TRBJ2-1|.|once|TRBV4-1
TGCGCCAGCAGCCAAGATCGGCACGAGAGGAATGAGCAGTTCTTC
CASSQDRHERNEQFF
>TRBJ1-2|TRBD1|once|TRBV12-3/TRBV12-4
TGTGCCAGCAGTCGACAGGGTCCTTATGGCTACACCTTC
CASSRQGPYGYTF
>TRBJ2-1|TRBD2|.|TRBV12-3/TRBV12-4
TGTGCCAGCAGGCGGGGGGGCCTAAATGAGCAGTTCTTC
CASRRGGLNEQFF
>TRBJ1-4|.|.|TRBV7-8
TGTGCCAGCAGCCTCCCAGGCCCCCGGGAAAAACTGTTTTTT
CASSLPGPREKLFF
>TRBJ2-2|.|once|TRBV6-6
TGTGCCAGCAGCCAAAGGACAGCGAACACCGGGGAGCTGTTTTTT
CASSQRTANTGELFF
>TRBJ2-7|TRBD2|.|TRBV7-9
TGTGCCAGCAGCTCCTACGGGACTAGCGGGAACTCCTACGAGCAGTACTTC
CASSSYGTSGNSYEQYF
>TRBJ2-1|.|.|TRBV27
TGTGCCAGCAGTATATACATAGGGGGCTACAATGAGCAGTTCTTC
CASSIYIGGYNEQFF
>TRBJ2-3|TRBD1|.|TRBV19
TGTGCCACCCGGGACAGGGGGCACACAGATACGCAGTATTTT
CATRDRGHTDTQYF